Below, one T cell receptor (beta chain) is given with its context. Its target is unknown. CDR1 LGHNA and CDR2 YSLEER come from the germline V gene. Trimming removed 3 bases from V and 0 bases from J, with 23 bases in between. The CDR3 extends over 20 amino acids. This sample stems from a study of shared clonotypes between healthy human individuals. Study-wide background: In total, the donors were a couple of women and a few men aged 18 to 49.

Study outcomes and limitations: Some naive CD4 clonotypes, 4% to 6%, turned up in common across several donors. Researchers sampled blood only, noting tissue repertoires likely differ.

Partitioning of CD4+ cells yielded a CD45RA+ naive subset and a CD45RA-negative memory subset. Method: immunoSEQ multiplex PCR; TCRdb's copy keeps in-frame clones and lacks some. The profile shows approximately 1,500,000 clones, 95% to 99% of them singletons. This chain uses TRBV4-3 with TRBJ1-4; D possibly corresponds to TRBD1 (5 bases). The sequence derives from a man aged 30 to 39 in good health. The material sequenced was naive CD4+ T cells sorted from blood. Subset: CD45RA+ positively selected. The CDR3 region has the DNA TGCGCCAGCAGCCAGGATCTGGGTGGGGGAAAGAGACCAACTAATGAAAAACTGTTTTTT. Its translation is CASSQDLGGGKRPTNEKLFF.